Below are 9 T cell receptor beta chains sequenced from a single sample in a study of shared clonotypes between healthy human individuals. Positively selected for CCR7, the CD45RO-negative cells used as naive CD8 cells excluded terminally differentiated effector memory CD45RA+ cells. Clones were sequenced by immunoSEQ multiplex PCR, and TCRdb holds only the in-frame ones, with some missing. This table holds millions of clones, about 95% found once. The specimen was naive CD8+ T cells sorted from blood. The receptors stem from a man younger than 35 in good health.

This sequence joins TRBV19 and TRBJ1-1; D might be TRBD1 (5 bases). CDR1 and CDR2 from the germline V gene are LNHDA and SQIVND (reference sequence). The CDR3 loop spans 13 amino acids. Trimming took 5 bases from V and 4 from J, leaving 11 bases between them. The CDR3 DNA reads as TGTGCCAGTAGTTGGAGGGGTTCCACTGAAGCTTTCTTT. It encodes CASSWRGSTEAFF.

The genes are TRBV30 and TRBJ2-5; TRBD2 agrees at 9 bases. Trimming removed 1 base from V and 4 bases from J; junction bases left unmatched: 4. The CDR3 is 14 amino acids. Germline values: CDR1 GTSNPN, CDR2 SVGIG (reference sequence). CDR3 loop: CAWSDRGRGETQYF. The DNA for the CDR3 is TGTGCCTGGAGTGATCGCGGGAGGGGAGAGACCCAGTACTTC.

This sequence joins TRBV27 and TRBJ2-1, with TRBD2 matching 10 bases. Germline assignment: CDR1 MNHEY and CDR2 SMNVEV (reference sequence). The CDR3 totals 13 residues. The junction had 4 bases not matched to a gene; V was cut back by 6 bases and J by 8 bases. Written as DNA, the CDR3 is TGTGCCAGCAGGTGGACTAGCGGCCATGAGCAGTTCTTC. Its protein product is CASRWTSGHEQFF.

The chain combines TRBV4-1 with TRBJ2-1; 11 bases match TRBD2. This CDR3 is 16 amino acids long. Germline CDR1 and CDR2: MGHRA and YSYEKL. With 3 bases clipped from V and 8 bases from J, the junction kept 9 bases outside the gene matches. CDR3 amino acids: CASSHLVAGGEDEQFF. Here the CDR3 DNA reads TGCGCCAGCAGCCATTTGGTAGCGGGAGGGGAGGATGAGCAGTTCTTC.

CDR3 nucleotide sequence: TGCGCCAGCAGCTTCAACGTGGGCACTGAAGCTTTCTTT. Translated, it gives CASSFNVGTEAFF. V usage is TRBV5-1 and J usage is TRBJ1-1; D gene unclear. CDR1 is SGHRS, CDR2 YFSETQ, per germline. The CDR3 runs to 13 residues. V was cut by 2 bases and J by 4 bases, with 9 bases left in between.

The chain has TRBV7-9 and TRBJ1-1; D might be TRBD1 (5 bases). This CDR3 spans 15 amino acids. CDR1 SEHNR and CDR2 FQNEAQ come from the germline V gene (reference sequence). V lost 5 bases, J lost 6 bases, and 19 bases lay in between. The CDR3 DNA reads TGTGCCAGCAGCCTTCACACGCCAGTGGGGCCTGAAGCTTTCTTT. Amino acids: CASSLHTPVGPEAFF.

The V call is TRBV13, the J call TRBJ2-6; D not certain. Trimming shortened V by 4 bases and J by 5 bases, and 9 bases separated the two germline ends. The CDR3 has 14 amino acids. Looked up from germline, CDR1 is PRHDT and CDR2 is FYEKMQ (reference sequence). CDR3: CASSSTYRANVLTF. DNA for the CDR3: TGTGCCAGCAGCTCAACCTACAGGGCCAACGTCCTGACTTTC.

This sequence joins TRBV4-3 and TRBJ1-2, with a weak D call TRBD1 (5 bases). This CDR3 spans 15 amino acids. In germline, CDR1 is LGHNA, CDR2 YSLEER. V shed 0 bases and J shed 8 bases, with 16 bases lying between them. The CDR3 coding sequence is TGCGCCAGCAGCCAAGATCGTGGAGGGGATCCCGGCTACACCTTC. As protein: CASSQDRGGDPGYTF.

The rearrangement links TRBV9 to TRBJ2-7; no reliable D call. Looked up from germline, CDR1 is SGDLS and CDR2 is YYNGEE. The V gene lost 4 bases and the J gene lost 2 bases, with 13 bases spanning the gap. This CDR3 is 14 amino acids long. The CDR3 DNA is TGTGCCAGCAGCCCTAAGACTCGGCCCTACGAGCAGTACTTC. Protein sequence: CASSPKTRPYEQYF.